The rows below give T cell receptor beta chains drawn from one sample of a study of regulatory T cells in long-lasting Graves disease. TCRdb re-called the multiplex PCR reads through MiXCR, storing one row per CDR3 protein. This table holds 600,000 to 850,000 distinct CDR3 sequences, around 32% found once. Sequenced here: peripheral blood mononuclear cells (PBMCs), sampled when the disease was refractory, from a patient treated with antithyroid drugs. These receptor sequences come from a female donor with Graves disease. Both conserved end residues are part of each CDR3. The order of the fields is CDR3 DNA, CDR3 protein, V gene, D gene, J gene, clone size. A D gene is named only where the DNA matches it firmly. Size is stated for part of the rows, as once, few or many counts, or as a class when the clone is expanded.

cdr3_nt: TGTGCCAGCAGCTTAATTATGGCAGGGGACACCGGGGAGCTGTTTTTT; cdr3_aa: CASSLIMAGDTGELFF; v_call: TRBV7-2; d_call: .; j_call: TRBJ2-2; clone_size: .
cdr3_nt: TGTGCCAGCAGTCTCGAGGGGGCCGGCGAAAAACTGTTTTTT; cdr3_aa: CASSLEGAGEKLFF; v_call: TRBV28; d_call: TRBD1; j_call: TRBJ1-4; clone_size: few
cdr3_nt: TGTGCCAGCAGTCGCACAGGGTTCAATTCACCCCTCCACTTT; cdr3_aa: CASSRTGFNSPLHF; v_call: TRBV28; d_call: .; j_call: TRBJ1-6; clone_size: many
cdr3_nt: TGTGCCTGGACCGGGACAGGGGGCGGCTACACCTTC; cdr3_aa: CAWTGTGGGYTF; v_call: TRBV30; d_call: TRBD1; j_call: TRBJ1-2; clone_size: few
cdr3_nt: TGCAGTGCGCGGGACGAAAGCAATCAGCCCCAGCATTTT; cdr3_aa: CSARDESNQPQHF; v_call: TRBV20-1; d_call: .; j_call: TRBJ1-5; clone_size: .
cdr3_nt: TGTGCCAGCAGCCCACGCCTGGGACAGGGTAATTCACCCCTCCACTTT; cdr3_aa: CASSPRLGQGNSPLHF; v_call: TRBV3-1; d_call: TRBD1; j_call: TRBJ1-6; clone_size: .
cdr3_nt: TGCAGCGCCATAATCGGCAGGGCCTATGGCTACACCTTC; cdr3_aa: CSAIIGRAYGYTF; v_call: TRBV29-1; d_call: .; j_call: TRBJ1-2; clone_size: .
cdr3_nt: TGCGCCAGCAGTGCCCCGACAGGGAACTCCTACGAGCAGTACTTC; cdr3_aa: CASSAPTGNSYEQYF; v_call: TRBV10-2; d_call: TRBD1; j_call: TRBJ2-7; clone_size: few
cdr3_nt: TGCAGTGTCCGATCCGGGACAGCGGAGGTCTATGGCTACACCTTC; cdr3_aa: CSVRSGTAEVYGYTF; v_call: TRBV20-1; d_call: TRBD1; j_call: TRBJ1-2; clone_size: .
cdr3_nt: TGTGCCACCAAGAACACTGAAGCTTTCTTT; cdr3_aa: CATKNTEAFF; v_call: TRBV28; d_call: .; j_call: TRBJ1-1; clone_size: .
cdr3_nt: TGTGCCAGCAGTGAAGTCCTTGGTGGTCAGTACTTC; cdr3_aa: CASSEVLGGQYF; v_call: TRBV6-2/TRBV6-3; d_call: .; j_call: TRBJ2-4; clone_size: .
cdr3_nt: TGCGCCAGCAGCGCGACGGGACACAGCAGCAACGAGCAGTACTTC; cdr3_aa: CASSATGHSSNEQYF; v_call: TRBV5-1; d_call: .; j_call: TRBJ2-7; clone_size: few
cdr3_nt: TGTGCCAGCAGCGTACCGGGAGAAAATTCACCCCTCCACTTT; cdr3_aa: CASSVPGENSPLHF; v_call: TRBV13; d_call: .; j_call: TRBJ1-6; clone_size: few
cdr3_nt: TGCGCCAGCAGTGAGCGGGGACAGGGTCCGACTGAAGCTTTCTTT; cdr3_aa: CASSERGQGPTEAFF; v_call: TRBV10-1; d_call: TRBD1; j_call: TRBJ1-1; clone_size: .
cdr3_nt: TGTGCCATCAAACCGGGACAGGGAGGGGATCAGCCCCAGCATTTT; cdr3_aa: CAIKPGQGGDQPQHF; v_call: TRBV10-3; d_call: TRBD1; j_call: TRBJ1-5; clone_size: .
cdr3_nt: TGTGCCAGCAGTCCTTACAGTGAGGTGAACATTCAGTACTTC; cdr3_aa: CASSPYSEVNIQYF; v_call: TRBV28; d_call: .; j_call: TRBJ2-4; clone_size: .
cdr3_nt: TGTGCCAGCAGCACAAGCGGGGCAACTAATGGAAAACTGTTTTTT; cdr3_aa: CASSTSGATNGKLFF; v_call: TRBV28; d_call: .; j_call: TRBJ1-4; clone_size: .
cdr3_nt: TGTGCCAGCAGCCAGGGATCCTACGAGCAGTACTTC; cdr3_aa: CASSQGSYEQYF; v_call: TRBV3-1; d_call: .; j_call: TRBJ2-7; clone_size: many
cdr3_nt: TGCGCCAGCAGGAAGTTAGCAGCCCTAGCGGGAGGGCCCACAGATACGCAGTATTTT; cdr3_aa: CASRKLAALAGGPTDTQYF; v_call: TRBV5-1; d_call: TRBD2; j_call: TRBJ2-3; clone_size: .
cdr3_nt: TGTGCCAGCAGCCGGGCCGGGACCTACGAGCAGTACTTC; cdr3_aa: CASSRAGTYEQYF; v_call: TRBV12-3/TRBV12-4; d_call: .; j_call: TRBJ2-7; clone_size: few
cdr3_nt: TGTGCCAGCAGCCAAGACCCGGCTAGTTTTCACGAGCAGTACTTC; cdr3_aa: CASSQDPASFHEQYF; v_call: TRBV14; d_call: .; j_call: TRBJ2-7; clone_size: .
cdr3_nt: TGCAGCGTTATGACAGGGGTCTACGAGCAGTACTTC; cdr3_aa: CSVMTGVYEQYF; v_call: TRBV29-1; d_call: TRBD1; j_call: TRBJ2-7; clone_size: .
cdr3_nt: TGTGCCAGCAGCTGGACAGGGCCTGACACTGAAGCTTTCTTT; cdr3_aa: CASSWTGPDTEAFF; v_call: TRBV5-5; d_call: TRBD1; j_call: TRBJ1-1; clone_size: .
cdr3_nt: TGCACTGGGATGGCCTACAATGAGCAGTTCTTC; cdr3_aa: CTGMAYNEQFF; v_call: TRBV20-1; d_call: .; j_call: TRBJ2-1; clone_size: .
cdr3_nt: TGTGCCAGCGGGCAGAAAGATACGCAGTATTTT; cdr3_aa: CASGQKDTQYF; v_call: TRBV2; d_call: .; j_call: TRBJ2-3; clone_size: .
cdr3_nt: TGTGCCAGTAGTATTTGGCCGCGGACAGGGCACCAGCCCCAGCATTTT; cdr3_aa: CASSIWPRTGHQPQHF; v_call: TRBV19; d_call: TRBD1; j_call: TRBJ1-5; clone_size: few
cdr3_nt: TGTGCCAGCAGCCCAAACAGGGGTTCCATGAACACTGAAGCTTTCTTT; cdr3_aa: CASSPNRGSMNTEAFF; v_call: TRBV7-8; d_call: TRBD1; j_call: TRBJ1-1; clone_size: few
cdr3_nt: TGTGCCAGCAGCTTAGTGTCGGGCGGAACGGAGACCCAGTACTTC; cdr3_aa: CASSLVSGGTETQYF; v_call: TRBV11-2; d_call: .; j_call: TRBJ2-5; clone_size: many
cdr3_nt: TGTGCCAGCAGCTGGACAGGGGCATATATTCAGCCCCAGCATTTT; cdr3_aa: CASSWTGAYIQPQHF; v_call: TRBV5-8; d_call: TRBD1; j_call: TRBJ1-5; clone_size: .
cdr3_nt: TGTGCCAGTAGGACAGGGGGAGCCACTGAAGCTTTCTTT; cdr3_aa: CASRTGGATEAFF; v_call: TRBV2; d_call: TRBD1; j_call: TRBJ1-1; clone_size: many
cdr3_nt: TGTTCAGGAGCGGGAGTCGACGGGGAGCTGTTTTTT; cdr3_aa: CSGAGVDGELFF; v_call: TRBV6-1; d_call: TRBD2; j_call: TRBJ2-2; clone_size: .
cdr3_nt: TGTGCCAGCAGTTTCGCCCCAGGGAAGGTCGGGGGCTACACCTTC; cdr3_aa: CASSFAPGKVGGYTF; v_call: TRBV28; d_call: .; j_call: TRBJ1-2; clone_size: few
cdr3_nt: TGTGCCTTCAGGACAGGAATCTATGGCTACACCTTC; cdr3_aa: CAFRTGIYGYTF; v_call: TRBV30; d_call: TRBD1; j_call: TRBJ1-2; clone_size: many
cdr3_nt: TGTGCCAGCAGCCAAGATCCCCGTTCTTCCTACGAGCAGTACTTC; cdr3_aa: CASSQDPRSSYEQYF; v_call: TRBV3-1; d_call: .; j_call: TRBJ2-7; clone_size: many
cdr3_nt: TGTGCCAGCAGCTCCAGTTGGGTGAGCAATCAGCCCCAGCATTTT; cdr3_aa: CASSSSWVSNQPQHF; v_call: TRBV7-2; d_call: .; j_call: TRBJ1-5; clone_size: .
cdr3_nt: TGTGCCAGCAGCGCGTCTGGGACAGGGAGCTCATCAGGCTACACCTTC; cdr3_aa: CASSASGTGSSSGYTF; v_call: TRBV3-1; d_call: TRBD1; j_call: TRBJ1-2; clone_size: many
cdr3_nt: TGCAGTGCTAGAGTATCCAGGGATTTCACTGAAGCTTTCTTT; cdr3_aa: CSARVSRDFTEAFF; v_call: TRBV20-1; d_call: .; j_call: TRBJ1-1; clone_size: .
cdr3_nt: TGTGCCAGCAGGCGGTCCAGGATCGGTTTTAACGAGCAGTACTTC; cdr3_aa: CASRRSRIGFNEQYF; v_call: TRBV2; d_call: .; j_call: TRBJ2-7; clone_size: once
cdr3_nt: TGTGCCAGCAGGACCTTGGAGGTCTACGAGCAGTACTTC; cdr3_aa: CASRTLEVYEQYF; v_call: TRBV6-1; d_call: .; j_call: TRBJ2-7; clone_size: many
cdr3_nt: TGCGCCAGCAGCCTAGGGACTAGGTCGGGGGAGCTGTTTTTT; cdr3_aa: CASSLGTRSGELFF; v_call: TRBV5-1; d_call: TRBD2; j_call: TRBJ2-2; clone_size: .
cdr3_nt: TGCAGCGTTAGTTCAAGGGGATCGGACACTGAAGCTTTCTTT; cdr3_aa: CSVSSRGSDTEAFF; v_call: TRBV29-1; d_call: .; j_call: TRBJ1-1; clone_size: .
cdr3_nt: TGTGCCAGCAGCTCGGAGGTAGCGACTGAGCAGTTCTTC; cdr3_aa: CASSSEVATEQFF; v_call: TRBV7-3; d_call: .; j_call: TRBJ2-1; clone_size: .
cdr3_nt: TGTGCCAGAAACAAGAGGGAGACCCAGTACTTC; cdr3_aa: CARNKRETQYF; v_call: TRBV2; d_call: .; j_call: TRBJ2-5; clone_size: many
cdr3_nt: TGTGCCAGCAGCCTAAAGGTAGGGCAGCCCCAGCATTTT; cdr3_aa: CASSLKVGQPQHF; v_call: TRBV12-3/TRBV12-4; d_call: .; j_call: TRBJ1-5; clone_size: .
cdr3_nt: TGCAGTGCTCTCAACCACCTAAGATCGGGCTACGAGCAGTACTTC; cdr3_aa: CSALNHLRSGYEQYF; v_call: TRBV20-1; d_call: .; j_call: TRBJ2-7; clone_size: few
cdr3_nt: TGTGCCAGCGCTAGGGATGGGACGAACACTGAAGCTTTCTTT; cdr3_aa: CASARDGTNTEAFF; v_call: TRBV6-1; d_call: .; j_call: TRBJ1-1; clone_size: .